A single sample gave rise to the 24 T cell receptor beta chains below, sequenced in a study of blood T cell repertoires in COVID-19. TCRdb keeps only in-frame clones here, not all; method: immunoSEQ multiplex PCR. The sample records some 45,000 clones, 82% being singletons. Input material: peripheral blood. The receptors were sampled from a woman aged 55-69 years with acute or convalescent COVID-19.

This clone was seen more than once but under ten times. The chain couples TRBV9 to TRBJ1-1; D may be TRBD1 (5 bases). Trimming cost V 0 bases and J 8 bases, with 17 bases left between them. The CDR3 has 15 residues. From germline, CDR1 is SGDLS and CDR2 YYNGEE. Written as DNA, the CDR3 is TGTGCCAGCAGCGTAGAGGGGTCACCCTCCAGCGAAGCTTTCTTT. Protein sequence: CASSVEGSPSSEAFF.

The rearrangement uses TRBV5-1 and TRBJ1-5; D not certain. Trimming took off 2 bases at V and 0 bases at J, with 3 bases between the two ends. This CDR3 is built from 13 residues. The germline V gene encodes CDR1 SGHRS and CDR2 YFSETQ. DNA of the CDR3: TGCGCCAGCAGCTTATATAGCAATCAGCCCCAGCATTTT. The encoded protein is CASSLYSNQPQHF.

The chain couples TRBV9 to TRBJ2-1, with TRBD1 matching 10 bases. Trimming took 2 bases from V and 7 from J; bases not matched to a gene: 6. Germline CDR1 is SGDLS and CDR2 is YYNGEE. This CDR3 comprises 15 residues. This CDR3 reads CASSVGQGNGNEQFF. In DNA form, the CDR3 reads TGTGCCAGCAGCGTGGGACAGGGGAATGGAAATGAGCAGTTCTTC.

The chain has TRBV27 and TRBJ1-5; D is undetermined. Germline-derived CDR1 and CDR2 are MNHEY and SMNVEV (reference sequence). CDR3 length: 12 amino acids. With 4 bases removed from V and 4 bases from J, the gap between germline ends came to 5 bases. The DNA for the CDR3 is TGTGCCAGCAGTTCCGGGAATCAGCCCCAGCATTTT. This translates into CASSSGNQPQHF.

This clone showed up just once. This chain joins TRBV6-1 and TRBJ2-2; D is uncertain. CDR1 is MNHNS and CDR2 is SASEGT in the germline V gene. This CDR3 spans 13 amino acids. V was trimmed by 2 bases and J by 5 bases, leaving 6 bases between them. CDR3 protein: CASSEQDTGELFF. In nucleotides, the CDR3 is TGTGCCAGCAGTGAACAGGATACCGGGGAGCTGTTTTTT.

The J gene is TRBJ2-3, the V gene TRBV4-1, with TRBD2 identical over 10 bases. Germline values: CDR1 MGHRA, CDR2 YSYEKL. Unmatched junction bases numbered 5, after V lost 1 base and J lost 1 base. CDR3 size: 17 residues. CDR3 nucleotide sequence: TGCGCCAGCAGCCAAGGAGATGGACTAGCGGGCACAGATACGCAGTATTTT. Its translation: CASSQGDGLAGTDTQYF.

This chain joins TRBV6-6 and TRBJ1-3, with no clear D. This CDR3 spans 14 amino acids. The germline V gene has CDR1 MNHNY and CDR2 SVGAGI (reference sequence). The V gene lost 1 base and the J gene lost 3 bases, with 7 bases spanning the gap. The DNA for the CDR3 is TGTGCCAGCAGTTACTTAGAAAGTGGAAACACCATATATTTT. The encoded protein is CASSYLESGNTIYF.

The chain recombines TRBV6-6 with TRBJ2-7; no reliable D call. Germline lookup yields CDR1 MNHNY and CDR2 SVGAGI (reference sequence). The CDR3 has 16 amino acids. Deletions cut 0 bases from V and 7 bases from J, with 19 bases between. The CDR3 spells CASSYSAGSILDEQYF. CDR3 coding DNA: TGTGCCAGCAGTTACTCGGCAGGAAGCATTCTTGATGAGCAGTACTTC.

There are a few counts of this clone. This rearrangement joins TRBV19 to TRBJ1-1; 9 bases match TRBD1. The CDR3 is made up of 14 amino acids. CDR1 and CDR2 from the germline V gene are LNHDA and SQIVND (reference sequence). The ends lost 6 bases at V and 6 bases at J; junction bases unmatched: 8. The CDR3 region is CASRGTGMWAEAFF. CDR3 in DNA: TGTGCCAGTAGGGGGACAGGGATGTGGGCTGAAGCTTTCTTT.

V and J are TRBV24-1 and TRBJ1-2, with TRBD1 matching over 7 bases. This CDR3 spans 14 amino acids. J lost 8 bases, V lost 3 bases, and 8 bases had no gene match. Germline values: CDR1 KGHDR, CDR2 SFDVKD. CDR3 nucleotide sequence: TGTGCCACCAGTGATGACTACAGGGGCAGAGGCTACACCTTC. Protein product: CATSDDYRGRGYTF.

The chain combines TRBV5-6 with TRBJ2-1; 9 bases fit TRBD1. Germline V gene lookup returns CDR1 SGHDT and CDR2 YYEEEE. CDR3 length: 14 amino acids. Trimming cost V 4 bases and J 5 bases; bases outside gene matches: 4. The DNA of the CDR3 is TGTGCCAGCAGCCGGACAGGGGTGGACAATGAGCAGTTCTTC. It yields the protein CASSRTGVDNEQFF.

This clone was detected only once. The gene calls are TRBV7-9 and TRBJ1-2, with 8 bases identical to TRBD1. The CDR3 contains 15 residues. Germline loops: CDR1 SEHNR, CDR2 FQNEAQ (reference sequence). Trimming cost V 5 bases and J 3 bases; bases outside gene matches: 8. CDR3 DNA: TGTGCCAGCAGCCCATTAACGACAGGGGACTATGGCTACACCTTC. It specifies CASSPLTTGDYGYTF.

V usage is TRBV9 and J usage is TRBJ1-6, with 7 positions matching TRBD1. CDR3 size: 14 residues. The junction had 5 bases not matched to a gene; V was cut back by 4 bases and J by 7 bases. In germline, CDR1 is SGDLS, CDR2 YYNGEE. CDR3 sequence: CASSHTGANSPLHF. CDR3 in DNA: TGTGCCAGCAGCCATACAGGGGCAAATTCACCCCTCCACTTT.

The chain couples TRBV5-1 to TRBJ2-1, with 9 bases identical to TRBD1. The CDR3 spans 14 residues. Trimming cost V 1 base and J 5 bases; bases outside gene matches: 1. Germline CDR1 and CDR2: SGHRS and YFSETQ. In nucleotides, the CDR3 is TGCGCCAGCAGCTTGCGGACAGGGGACAATGAGCAGTTCTTC. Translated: CASSLRTGDNEQFF.

The CDR3 region is CATGFSYEQYF. In DNA, the CDR3 is TGTGCCACCGGGTTCTCCTACGAGCAGTACTTC. The chain links TRBV6-6 to TRBJ2-7; no firm D call. The germline V and J ends were trimmed by 10 bases and 0 bases, with 7 bases remaining between them. The length of the CDR3 is 11 residues. Germline V lookup: CDR1 MNHNY, CDR2 SVGAGI (reference sequence).

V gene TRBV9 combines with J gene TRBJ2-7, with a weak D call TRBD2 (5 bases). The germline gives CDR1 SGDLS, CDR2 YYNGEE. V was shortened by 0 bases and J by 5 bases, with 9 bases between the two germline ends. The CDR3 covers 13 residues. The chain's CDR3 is CASSVDNGNEQYF. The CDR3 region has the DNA TGTGCCAGCAGCGTAGATAACGGGAACGAGCAGTACTTC.

The CDR3 DNA sequence: TGTGCCAGCAGCCAAGGCGGGCCTGAAGCTTTCTTT. This codes for CASSQGGPEAFF. The gene calls are TRBV7-2 and TRBJ1-1; D not certain. The V end lost 5 bases, the J end lost 6 bases, and 10 bases lay between the germline ends. CDR1 SGHTA and CDR2 FQGNSA come from the germline V gene. The CDR3 has 12 amino acids. Variable domain in full (rest from reference TRBV7-2 and TRBJ1-1): GAGVSQSPSNKVTEKGKDVELRCDPISGHTALYWYRQSLGQGLEFLIYFQGNSAPDKSGLPSDRFSAERTGGSVSTLTIQRTQQEDSAVYLCASSQGGPEAFFGQGTRLTVV.

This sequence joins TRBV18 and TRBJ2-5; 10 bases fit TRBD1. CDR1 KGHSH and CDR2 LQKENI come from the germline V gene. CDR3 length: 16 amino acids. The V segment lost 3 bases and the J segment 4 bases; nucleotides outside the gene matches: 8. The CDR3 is CASSPYRGDRGETQYF. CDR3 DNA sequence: TGTGCCAGCTCACCCTACCGAGGGGACAGGGGAGAGACCCAGTACTTC.

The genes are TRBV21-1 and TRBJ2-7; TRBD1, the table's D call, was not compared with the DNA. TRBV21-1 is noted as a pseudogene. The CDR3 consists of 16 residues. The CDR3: CASSPPGGTGVYEQYF. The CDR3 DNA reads TGTGCCAGCAGCCCCCCGGGGGGGACAGGGGTATACGAGCAGTACTTC.

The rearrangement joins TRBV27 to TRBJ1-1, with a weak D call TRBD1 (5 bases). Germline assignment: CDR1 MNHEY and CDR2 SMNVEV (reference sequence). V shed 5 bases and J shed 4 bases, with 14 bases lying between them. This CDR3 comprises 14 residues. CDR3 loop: CASSPQGKVTEAFF. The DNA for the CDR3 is TGTGCCAGCAGTCCCCAGGGCAAAGTCACTGAAGCTTTCTTT.

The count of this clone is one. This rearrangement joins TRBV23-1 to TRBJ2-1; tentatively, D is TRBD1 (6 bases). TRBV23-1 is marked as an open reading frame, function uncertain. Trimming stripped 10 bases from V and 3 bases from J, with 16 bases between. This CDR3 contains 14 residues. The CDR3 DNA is TGCGCCACAGCCGTCCCGACAGGCTACAATGAGCAGTTCTTC. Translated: CATAVPTGYNEQFF.

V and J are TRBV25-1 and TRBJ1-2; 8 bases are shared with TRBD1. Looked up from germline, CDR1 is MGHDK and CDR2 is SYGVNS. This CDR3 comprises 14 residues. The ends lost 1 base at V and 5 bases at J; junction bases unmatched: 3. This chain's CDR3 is CASSESDRVYGYTF. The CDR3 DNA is TGTGCCAGCAGTGAATCGGACAGGGTGTATGGCTACACCTTC.

CDR3 sequence (DNA): TGCAGCGTCCCGGACAGGGGGCCCAACTATGGCTACACCTTC. Protein: CSVPDRGPNYGYTF. V usage is TRBV29-1 and J usage is TRBJ1-2; 11 bases align to TRBD1. The CDR3 is 14 residues long. Germline CDR1 is SQVTM and CDR2 is ANQGSEA. The junction had 5 bases not matched to a gene; V was cut back by 6 bases and J by 2 bases.

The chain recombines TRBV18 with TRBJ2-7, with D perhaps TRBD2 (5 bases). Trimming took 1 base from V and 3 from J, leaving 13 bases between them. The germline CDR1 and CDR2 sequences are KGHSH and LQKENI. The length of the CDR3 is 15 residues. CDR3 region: CASSPLGPGYYEQYF. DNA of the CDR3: TGTGCCAGCTCACCACTAGGTCCGGGATACTACGAGCAGTACTTC.